This passage covers 14 T cell receptor beta chains from one sample sequenced in a study of beta chain features in type 1 diabetes. General study results and limits: All four CD4+ subsets of Type 1 diabetes patients contained TCRB CDR3s that were moderately but significantly shorter.

Their specific antigens are unknown. Expressed TCRB transcripts were sequenced because the isolated RNA had all been reverse transcribed beforehand. Clones were read by immunoSEQ multiplex PCR, and TCRdb kept only the in-frame ones, dropping some. The sample has 200,000 to 250,000 clones; 11% to 15% are singletons. The sequencing input was naive CD4+ T cells from blood. All receptors come from a man aged 25-40 years with type 1 diabetes.

Remarks on this clone: Distinct nucleotide sequences in the sample also encode this CDR3. This chain links TRBV4-1 with TRBJ1-1; no clear D. Trimming stripped 1 base from V and 1 base from J, with 7 bases between. The CDR3 covers 14 residues. Per the germline V gene, CDR1 is MGHRA and CDR2 is YSYEKL. The chain's CDR3 is CASSQVGGNTEAFF. The CDR3 coding sequence is TGCGCCAGCAGCCAAGTAGGAGGGAACACTGAAGCTTTCTTT.

The V and J genes are TRBV2 and TRBJ1-1; D is perhaps TRBD1 (6 bases). V lost 6 bases and J 0 bases, leaving 8 bases between the germline ends. The CDR3 covers 13 residues. The germline V gene encodes CDR1 SNHLY and CDR2 FYNNEI. CDR3 amino acids: CASRGQMNTEAFF. The CDR3 nucleotides read TGTGCCAGCAGGGGACAAATGAACACTGAAGCTTTCTTT.

This clone was found a few times. This chain uses TRBV5-1 with TRBJ2-7, with TRBD1 matching over 7 bases. The V and J ends lost 0 bases and 0 bases, in that order; junction bases with no gene match: 6. This CDR3 is built from 16 residues. Germline CDR1 SGHRS, CDR2 YFSETQ. The CDR3 DNA reads as TGCGCCAGCAGCTTGGGGGCAGGGGGAAGCTCCTACGAGCAGTACTTC. Translated, it gives CASSLGAGGSSYEQYF. The full variable domain, rest sourced from reference TRBV5-1 and TRBJ2-7, is KAGVTQTPRYLIKTRGQQVTLSCSPISGHRSVSWYQQTPGQGLQFLFEYFSETQRNKGNFPGRFSGRQFSNSRSEMNVSTLELGDSALYLCASSLGAGGSSYEQYFGPGTRLTVT.

The chain employs TRBV7-8 and TRBJ2-7; a possible D gene is TRBD1 (5 bases). From germline, CDR1 is SGHVS and CDR2 FQNEAQ. V lost 0 bases to trimming and J lost 2 bases, with 11 bases between them. This CDR3 region has 15 residues. Here the CDR3 DNA reads TGTGCCAGCAGCTTAGCCCAATCAGGGCCCTACGAGCAGTACTTC. This encodes CASSLAQSGPYEQYF.

The chain recombines TRBV6-6 with TRBJ2-1, with D possibly being TRBD2 (5 bases). The CDR3 spans 14 residues. V was clipped by 2 bases and J by 12 bases, with 17 bases between them. Germline assignment: CDR1 MNHNY and CDR2 SVGAGI (reference sequence). The CDR3 protein is CASSYTRTAVGQFF. CDR3 DNA: TGTGCCAGCAGTTACACCCGGACTGCCGTCGGGCAGTTCTTC.

The V gene is TRBV7-6, the J gene TRBJ2-7; 7 nucleotides line up with TRBD1. Germline values: CDR1 SGHVS, CDR2 FNYEAQ. Unmatched junction bases numbered 5, after V lost 4 bases and J lost 2 bases. The CDR3 is made up of 14 amino acids. The CDR3 region is CASSSPQGAYEQYF. CDR3 nucleotide sequence: TGTGCCAGCAGCTCCCCTCAGGGGGCCTACGAGCAGTACTTC.

The table lists this clone with a few counts. The chain recombines TRBV7-2 with TRBJ1-4; D is possibly TRBD1 (6 bases). The V gene's germline CDR1 is SGHTA and CDR2 FQGNSA. V was trimmed by 1 base and J by 4 bases, leaving 13 bases between them. The CDR3 loop spans 16 amino acids. CDR3 DNA sequence: TGTGCCAGCAGCTTAGAGGGGGGGAGGAATAATGAAAAACTGTTTTTT. This encodes CASSLEGGRNNEKLFF. Based on the CDR3 plus reference TRBV7-2 and TRBJ1-4, the full variable domain is GAGVSQSPSNKVTEKGKDVELRCDPISGHTALYWYRQSLGQGLEFLIYFQGNSAPDKSGLPSDRFSAERTGGSVSTLTIQRTQQEDSAVYLCASSLEGGRNNEKLFFGSGTQLSVL.

This clone turned up a few times. The CDR3 spells CASISGVNRVSGYTF. The DNA for the CDR3 is TGTGCCAGCATCTCAGGGGTTAACAGGGTTTCTGGCTACACCTTC. The chain uses TRBV28 and TRBJ1-2; D might be TRBD1 (6 bases). The germline gives CDR1 MDHEN, CDR2 SYDVKM. Trimming removed 7 bases at V and 7 bases at J, with 22 bases between. CDR3 size: 15 residues.

The chain links TRBV18 to TRBJ2-1; a weak D match, TRBD2 (5 bases). Germline CDR1 reads KGHSH; CDR2 reads LQKENI. CDR3 length: 17 amino acids. V lost 2 bases, J lost 0 bases, and 14 bases lay in between. The CDR3 DNA reads as TGTGCCAGCTCACCAATTGCGGGTGCCAGCTCCTACAATGAGCAGTTCTTC. Translating gives CASSPIAGASSYNEQFF.

This clone was counted between two and nine times. The rearrangement joins TRBV27 to TRBJ1-4; tentatively, D is TRBD1 (5 bases). V was clipped by 4 bases and J by 0 bases, with 9 bases between them. The CDR3 is 15 amino acids. Germline lookup yields CDR1 MNHEY and CDR2 SMNVEV (reference sequence). The CDR3 DNA sequence: TGTGCCAGCAGTTCCTCACAGGCAACTAATGAAAAACTGTTTTTT. Protein: CASSSSQATNEKLFF.

V is TRBV7-2 and J is TRBJ1-5; D is undetermined. The V and J ends lost 3 bases and 2 bases respectively, with 11 bases between them. This CDR3 region has 15 residues. Germline values: CDR1 SGHTA, CDR2 FQGNSA. The CDR3 here is CASSLWSGGNQPQHF. The CDR3 DNA is TGTGCCAGCAGCTTGTGGTCGGGTGGCAATCAGCCCCAGCATTTT.

This clone has a handful of counts. The gene calls are TRBV4-1 and TRBJ2-3; possible D gene TRBD1, 6 bases. V lost 1 base, J lost 5 bases, and 10 bases lay in between. The germline V gene encodes CDR1 MGHRA and CDR2 YSYEKL. This CDR3 has 14 residues. This chain's CDR3 is CASSQVRDIDTQYF. CDR3 in DNA: TGCGCCAGCAGCCAAGTACGGGACATAGATACGCAGTATTTT.

This clone turned up a few times. The rearrangement links TRBV5-4 to TRBJ1-2, with 9 bases fitting TRBD1. Germline lookup yields CDR1 SGHNT and CDR2 YYREEE (reference sequence). J gave up 4 bases and V 6 bases, and 4 bases lay outside the gene matches. CDR3 length: 13 amino acids. CDR3 DNA: TGTGCCAGCAAAACGGACAGGGGCTATGGCTACACCTTC. Amino acids: CASKTDRGYGYTF.

This clone was found a few times. The rearrangement links TRBV4-1 to TRBJ2-2; D call uncertain. Per germline, CDR1 MGHRA and CDR2 YSYEKL. The V and J ends lost 2 bases and 6 bases respectively, with 19 bases between them. This CDR3 contains 17 residues. The CDR3 bases are TGCGCCAGCAGCCAATCCCCCGCCCGGGTTGGTTCCGGGGAGCTGTTTTTT. This sequence encodes CASSQSPARVGSGELFF.